These T cell receptor beta chains were read from a single sample in a study of T cells in Graves' hyperthyroidism and ophthalmopathy. From the multiplex PCR reads, TCRdb called clonotypes with MiXCR, one entry per CDR3 protein. This repertoire shows about 620,000 distinct CDR3 sequences, roughly 17% found once; its top ten account for less than 4.5%. Source material: blood. Receptors were obtained from a woman in her thirties with Graves' hyperthyroidism. Both conserved end residues are part of each CDR3. Each record gives: D gene, V gene, clone size, J gene, CDR3 DNA, CDR3 protein. A D gene is named only where the DNA matches it firmly. Clone size is shown for a subset of rows, as once, few, many or a class of expanded clone.

NA	TRBV12-3/TRBV12-4	many	TRBJ1-2	TGTGCCAGCAGTTTAATCCGGGGGGCCTTTGATGGCTACACCTTC	CASSLIRGAFDGYTF
NA	TRBV25-1	NA	TRBJ2-7	TGTGCCAGCAAGCTAGGATACGAGCAGTACTTC	CASKLGYEQYF
TRBD1	TRBV11-2	few	TRBJ2-7	TGTGCCAGCAGCGTTTCACAGGGGGCCTACGAGCAGTACTTC	CASSVSQGAYEQYF
NA	TRBV27	many	TRBJ2-3	TGTGCCAGCAGCCACGGGACGATGAGCACAGATACGCAGTATTTT	CASSHGTMSTDTQYF
NA	TRBV7-9	NA	TRBJ2-1	TGTGCCAGCAGCTTAGCGCAGTCGGGAAATGAGCAGTTCTTC	CASSLAQSGNEQFF
NA	TRBV6-2/TRBV6-3	many	TRBJ2-3	TGTGCCAGCAGTTACCGAGCTTCCACAGATACGCAGTATTTT	CASSYRASTDTQYF
NA	TRBV28	many	TRBJ1-2	TGTGCCAGCAGTTCTCAGGGTGGAGGCTACACCTTC	CASSSQGGGYTF
NA	TRBV4-1	many	TRBJ2-5	TGCGCCAGCAGCCTCGTACCGGGAGAGACCCAGTACTTC	CASSLVPGETQYF
TRBD1	TRBV12-3/TRBV12-4	many	TRBJ1-5	TGTGCCAGCAGGCCGGGACAGGGGTTTTTGCAGCCCCAGCATTTT	CASRPGQGFLQPQHF
TRBD1	TRBV10-2	few	TRBJ1-2	TGCGCCAGCAGTGACCCACAGGGGCGGGACTATGGCTACACCTTC	CASSDPQGRDYGYTF
NA	TRBV28	many	TRBJ2-7	TGTGCCAGCAGTTCTAGCGCCTACGAGCAGTACTTC	CASSSSAYEQYF
NA	TRBV29-1	few	TRBJ1-2	TGCAGCGGACCCGCCGATCAGGGTGGTGGCTACACCTTC	CSGPADQGGGYTF
NA	TRBV29-1	many	TRBJ2-5	TGCAGCGTTGAGCCAGAACCCCAAGAGACCCAGTACTTC	CSVEPEPQETQYF
TRBD2	TRBV28	many	TRBJ2-1	TGTGCCAGCAGTTCGGGACTAGCGGACAATGAGCAGTTCTTC	CASSSGLADNEQFF
NA	TRBV6-1	many	TRBJ2-7	TGTGCCAGCAGTCCCGGACCGACCTACGAGCAGTACTTC	CASSPGPTYEQYF
NA	TRBV11-3	NA	TRBJ1-2	TGTGCCAGCAGCCAGGAGGGCAGGAATTCTAACTATGGCTACACCTTC	CASSQEGRNSNYGYTF
NA	TRBV3-1	NA	TRBJ1-1	TGTGCCAGCAGACCCCGGGGGGTGAACACTGAAGCTTTCTTT	CASRPRGVNTEAFF
NA	TRBV2	many	TRBJ1-1	TGTGCCAGCAGTGAGTGGAAAACTGAAGCTTTCTTT	CASSEWKTEAFF
NA	TRBV11-2	NA	TRBJ2-3	TGTGCCAGCAGCTTAGATGGGAGCGGGTCCACAGATACGCAGTATTTT	CASSLDGSGSTDTQYF
NA	TRBV27	many	TRBJ1-5	TGTGCCAGCAGTCCAACCATGGGGGGGGGCATGAAACAGCCCCAGCATTTT	CASSPTMGGGMKQPQHF
NA	TRBV27	NA	TRBJ1-3	TGTGCCAGCATGGATCGAAACACCATATATTTT	CASMDRNTIYF
NA	TRBV18	many	TRBJ2-2	TGTGCCAGCTCACCGGCCCTCGGTGCGGACACCGGGGAGCTGTTTTTT	CASSPALGADTGELFF